One sample yielded the 24 T cell receptor beta chains listed below, sequenced in a study of beta chain features in type 1 diabetes. Findings and caveats of the study: Patients with Type 1 diabetes showed moderately but significantly shorter TCRB CDR3s in all four CD4+ subsets.

All of the isolated RNA was reverse transcribed, so expressed TCRB transcripts were sequenced. Here immunoSEQ multiplex PCR was the method, and the copy in TCRdb shows in-frame clones only, minus some. The repertoire includes 600,000 or so clones, around 12% of them detected once, and 0.095% to 0.15% sits in the top ten. Antigens of these TCRs are unknown. Sequencing input: naive CD4+ T cells from blood. Receptors originate from a young man with type 1 diabetes.

Here the CDR3 DNA reads TGTGCCAGCAGCTCCGGGACAGGGTACACCGGGGAGCTGTTTTTT. Its translation: CASSSGTGYTGELFF. This chain links TRBV5-4 with TRBJ2-2; 9 positions match TRBD1. V shed 3 bases and J 3 bases; nucleotides not matched to a gene: 3. CDR3 length equals 15 residues. Germline V gene sequence: CDR1 SGHNT, CDR2 YYREEE (reference sequence).

The table lists this clone with a few counts. This same CDR3 is encoded by further DNA sequences in the sample. The rearrangement joins TRBV5-1 to TRBJ2-6; no clear D gene. This CDR3 has 15 amino acids. Germline lookup yields CDR1 SGHRS and CDR2 YFSETQ. Trimming removed 0 bases at V and 0 bases at J, with 4 bases between. The CDR3, as DNA: TGCGCCAGCAGCTTGGGCAACTCTGGGGCCAACGTCCTGACTTTC. Its protein product is CASSLGNSGANVLTF.

A few counts support this clone. In the same sample, other DNA sequences code for this CDR3. The chain carries TRBV5-1 and TRBJ2-7; D gene ambiguous. This CDR3 is built from 11 residues. Germline CDR1 is SGHRS and CDR2 is YFSETQ. V was pared by 0 bases and J by 6 bases, with 4 bases between. This chain's CDR3 is CASSLAGEQYF. Here the CDR3 DNA reads TGCGCCAGCAGCTTGGCGGGCGAGCAGTACTTC.

V usage is TRBV2 and J usage is TRBJ1-5; D not resolved. Germline CDR1 is SNHLY and CDR2 is FYNNEI. This CDR3 contains 14 residues. The V end was cut by 5 bases, the J end by 5 bases, with 13 bases between. DNA for the CDR3: TGTGCCAGCAGTCCGGGCAGTCGGGATCAGCCCCAGCATTTT. It translates to CASSPGSRDQPQHF.

The chain has TRBV4-3 and TRBJ2-5, with D possibly matching TRBD2 (6 bases). The DNA matches TRBJ2-7 better at its end, which makes the J call doubtful. The CDR3 runs 17 residues. In germline, CDR1 is LGHNA, CDR2 YSLEER. For the CDR3, the DNA is TGCGCCAGCAGCCAAGATCTGTCGGGACTCCAGAGGTCCGAGCAGTACTTC. It codes for CASSQDLSGLQRSEQYF.

The table lists this clone with a few counts. Other nucleotide sequences from this sample produce the same CDR3. The genes are TRBV5-1 and TRBJ2-1; D unclear. Germline CDR1 is SGHRS and CDR2 is YFSETQ. There are 11 residues in the CDR3. V lost 2 bases and J 9 bases, leaving 6 bases between the germline ends. The CDR3 loop reads CASSLGSEQFF. CDR3 in DNA: TGCGCCAGCAGCTTAGGATCTGAGCAGTTCTTC.

This clone was detected a few times. The rearrangement links TRBV29-1 to TRBJ1-2; D is ambiguous. V dropped 0 bases and J dropped 7 bases, with 9 bases sitting between them. The CDR3 loop spans 12 amino acids. In germline, CDR1 is SQVTM, CDR2 ANQGSEA. The chain's CDR3 is CSVEEGSRGYTF. The CDR3 bases are TGCAGCGTTGAAGAGGGGTCTCGTGGCTACACCTTC.

The J gene is TRBJ2-7, the V gene TRBV14; no definite D call. The CDR3 is 13 amino acids. From germline, CDR1 is SGHDN and CDR2 FVKESK. With 2 bases removed from V and 2 bases from J, the gap between germline ends came to 7 bases. The CDR3 DNA reads as TGTGCCAGCAGCCAACTAATCCCCTACGAGCAGTACTTC. As protein: CASSQLIPYEQYF.

Remarks on this clone: The sample holds other DNA sequences that translate to the same CDR3. The genes are TRBV7-2 and TRBJ2-7; D is ambiguous. The CDR3 is made up of 15 amino acids. Germline CDR1 and CDR2: SGHTA and FQGNSA. Trimming cost V 2 bases and J 2 bases, with 13 bases left between them. The CDR3 protein is CASSLRTPGAYEQYF. The CDR3 coding sequence is TGTGCCAGCAGCTTACGGACGCCCGGAGCCTACGAGCAGTACTTC.

The gene calls are TRBV10-1 and TRBJ2-2; no definite D call. The CDR3 consists of 16 residues. Looked up from germline, CDR1 is WNHNN and CDR2 is SYGVQD (reference sequence). Trimming pared 3 bases from V and 2 bases from J, leaving 13 bases between. The CDR3 nucleotides are TGCGCCAGCAGTGACAATTCGTCCCCAAACACCGGGGAGCTGTTTTTT. It specifies CASSDNSSPNTGELFF.

This chain joins TRBV11-2 and TRBJ1-5; D perhaps matches TRBD1 (5 bases). The germline gives CDR1 SGHAT, CDR2 FQNNGV. This CDR3 has 15 residues. Trimming shortened V by 5 bases and J by 0 bases, and 11 bases separated the two germline ends. CDR3 loop: CASSAGPYSNQPQHF. For the CDR3, the DNA is TGTGCCAGCAGCGCAGGGCCATATAGCAATCAGCCCCAGCATTTT.

This clone was counted many times. The V gene is TRBV19, the J gene TRBJ2-5; 7 nucleotides line up with TRBD1. This CDR3 is built from 17 residues. V was clipped by 9 bases and J by 5 bases; unmatched bases: 21. CDR1 and CDR2 from the germline V gene are LNHDA and SQIVND (reference sequence). The CDR3 DNA follows: TGTGCCAGCAGTGTAGGGGGACAGTCGGATGCACGGGAGACCCAGTACTTC. Translated: CASSVGGQSDARETQYF.

The chain combines TRBV6-4 with TRBJ2-3; 9 bases line up with TRBD1. This CDR3 spans 15 amino acids. Germline CDR1 is MRHNA and CDR2 is SNTAGT. V was pared by 3 bases and J by 5 bases, with 6 bases of the junction left unmatched. The CDR3 loop is CASSDLGQGQDTQYF. DNA for the CDR3: TGTGCCAGCAGTGATCTGGGACAGGGACAAGATACGCAGTATTTT.

This clone appeared a few times. In DNA form, the CDR3 reads TGTGCCAGCAGTCCAAGGGTTGGGGAGGTGAACACTGAAGCTTTCTTT. Translating it yields CASSPRVGEVNTEAFF. The genes are TRBV7-9 and TRBJ1-1, with D unclear. Trimming took off 6 bases at V and 0 bases at J, with 17 bases between the two ends. The CDR3 runs to 16 residues. The germline V gene has CDR1 SEHNR and CDR2 FQNEAQ (reference sequence).

This chain links TRBV19 with TRBJ1-5, with TRBD1 matching 9 bases. The CDR3 sequence is 16 residues long. V was clipped by 5 bases and J by 2 bases; unmatched bases: 7. From germline, CDR1 is LNHDA and CDR2 SQIVND (reference sequence). The CDR3 bases are TGTGCCAGTAGTGTGGACAGGGGAGGTGGCAATCAGCCCCAGCATTTT. This encodes CASSVDRGGGNQPQHF.

This clone was counted between two and nine times. Within the sample, other DNA sequences also encode this same CDR3. The genes are TRBV20-1 and TRBJ2-1; D is undetermined. Germline V gene sequence: CDR1 DFQATT, CDR2 SNEGSKA (reference sequence). The CDR3 runs to 10 residues. Trimming stripped 3 bases from V and 7 bases from J, with 4 bases between. CDR3 sequence: CSASPNEQFF. CDR3 DNA sequence: TGCAGTGCTAGCCCAAATGAGCAGTTCTTC.

This clone was seen a single time. The genes are TRBV12-5 and TRBJ1-2; 7 positions agree with TRBD1. Trimming cost V 1 base and J 3 bases; bases outside gene matches: 8. CDR3 length equals 16 residues. Germline assignment: CDR1 LGHNT and CDR2 FRNRAP. CDR3 sequence reads: CASGLGAWTGHYGYTF. CDR3 bases: TGTGCTAGTGGTTTGGGAGCTTGGACAGGACACTATGGCTACACCTTC.

The chain has TRBV7-9 and TRBJ2-5; TRBD2 agrees at 7 bases. V dropped 5 bases and J dropped 5; count of bases not matched to a gene: 11. Germline lookup yields CDR1 SEHNR and CDR2 FQNEAQ (reference sequence). CDR3 length: 15 residues. CDR3 nucleotide sequence: TGTGCCAGCAGCCCCACTAGCGCATGGGGCGAGACCCAGTACTTC. Its protein is CASSPTSAWGETQYF.

The chain joins TRBV7-7 to TRBJ2-5, with 10 bases lining up with TRBD2. After removal of 4 bases from V and 2 bases from J, the junction contained 4 bases not matched to a gene. CDR3 length equals 15 residues. CDR1 is SSHAT and CDR2 is FNYEAQ in the germline V gene (reference sequence). The CDR3 nucleotides read TGTGCCAGCAGCTCCTATAGCGGGAGGCAAGAGACCCAGTACTTC. Amino acids: CASSSYSGRQETQYF. Full variable domain (rest looked up from reference TRBV7-7 and TRBJ2-5): GAGVSQSPRYKVTKRGQDVTLRCDPISSHATLYWYQQALGQGPEFLTYFNYEAQPDKSGLPSDRFSAERPEGSISTLTIQRTEQRDSAMYRCASSSYSGRQETQYFGPGTRLLVL.

The V and J genes are TRBV5-1 and TRBJ2-7, with 9 bases matching TRBD1. V gave up 5 bases and J gave up 3 bases; unmatched junction bases: 6. CDR1 is SGHRS, CDR2 YFSETQ, per germline. The CDR3 is made up of 14 amino acids. This CDR3 is CASSPGTGNYEQYF. CDR3 coding DNA: TGCGCCAGCAGTCCCGGGACAGGGAACTACGAGCAGTACTTC.

This clone was found a few times. The CDR3 protein is CAWIIRGQGGSGNTIYF. CDR3 nucleotides: TGTGCCTGGATCATCAGAGGACAGGGCGGCTCTGGAAACACCATATATTTT. The J gene is TRBJ1-3, the V gene TRBV30; 8 bases fit TRBD1. This CDR3 region has 17 residues. Germline V gives CDR1 GTSNPN, CDR2 SVGIG (reference sequence). Unmatched junction bases numbered 11, after V lost 4 bases and J lost 0 bases.

This clone was seen a handful of times. The chain links TRBV5-8 to TRBJ2-3, with D unresolved. The V gene's germline CDR1 is SGHTS and CDR2 YDEGEE. The CDR3 is made up of 12 amino acids. Trimming left V 4 bases short and J 1 base short, with 4 bases between. The CDR3 sequence: CASSPGTDTQYF. CDR3 DNA sequence: TGTGCCAGCAGCCCAGGCACAGATACGCAGTATTTT.

There are a few counts of this clone. This chain joins TRBV29-1 and TRBJ2-7; 7 nucleotides line up with TRBD2. From germline, CDR1 is SQVTM and CDR2 ANQGSEA. This CDR3 comprises 13 residues. V was pared by 4 bases and J by 7 bases, with 10 bases of the junction left unmatched. This chain's CDR3 is CSVAAGDLREQYF. In DNA form, the CDR3 reads TGCAGCGTTGCGGCGGGGGATTTGAGGGAGCAGTACTTC.

The rearrangement links TRBV7-6 to TRBJ1-4, with 8 bases lining up with TRBD1. Germline V lookup: CDR1 SGHVS, CDR2 FNYEAQ. This CDR3 contains 14 residues. Losses at the gene ends were 4 bases for V and 8 bases for J; bases not matched to a gene: 6. CDR3 nucleotide sequence: TGTGCCAGCAGCTGGGGACAGGTGGACGAAAAACTGTTTTTT. This encodes CASSWGQVDEKLFF.